This TCR beta chain was profiled in a study of blood T cell repertoires in COVID-19. Data came from immunoSEQ multiplex PCR; TCRdb stores just in-frame clones and leaves some out. The data hold roughly 91,000 clones, with 84% observed a single time. The CDR3 extends over 14 amino acids. V was clipped by 5 bases and J by 2 bases, with 13 bases between them. The V gene's germline CDR1 is SGDLS and CDR2 YYNGEE. Sequenced sample: peripheral blood. The origin of this receptor is a man in his 70s with active or convalescent COVID-19. This sequence joins TRBV9 and TRBJ2-5; D gene unclear. This CDR3 reads CASSGLGLQETQYF. The CDR3 bases are TGTGCCAGCAGTGGCCTTGGGCTTCAAGAGACCCAGTACTTC.